The 21 T cell receptor beta chains given below trace back to one sample, sequenced in a study of shared clonotypes between healthy human individuals. Only in-frame clones appear in the TCRdb table, and some are missing; sequencing was by immunoSEQ multiplex PCR. There are 2 million to 3 million clones in the sample; over 85% occur only once, and about 0.38% lies in the top ten. The sample was naive CD4+ T cells from PBMCs. Indicated subset: CD45RA+ positively selected. Source of these receptors: a man aged 18 to 30 in good health. Some clones in this sample may be carry-over from other donors' samples.

The rearrangement links TRBV19 to TRBJ1-1, with 9 bases fitting TRBD1. The CDR3 loop spans 15 amino acids. Germline CDR1 is LNHDA and CDR2 is SQIVND (reference sequence). V was pared by 5 bases and J by 1 base, with 5 bases of the junction left unmatched. This CDR3 is CASSAKQGANTEAFF. The DNA of the CDR3 is TGTGCCAGTAGTGCTAAACAGGGGGCGAACACTGAAGCTTTCTTT.

The genes are TRBV4-1 and TRBJ2-2; D gene uncertain. Germline V lookup: CDR1 MGHRA, CDR2 YSYEKL. V lost 4 bases and J lost 0, with 15 bases in between. The CDR3 has 17 amino acids. The CDR3 here is CASSPDPGRSNTGELFF. The CDR3 coding sequence is TGCGCCAGCAGCCCTGATCCGGGCAGATCGAACACCGGGGAGCTGTTTTTT.

The rearrangement links TRBV12-5 to TRBJ2-1; a weak D match, TRBD2 (5 bases). The CDR3 runs to 14 residues. Germline V gives CDR1 LGHNT, CDR2 FRNRAP. Deletions cut 7 bases from V and 7 bases from J, with 17 bases between. The CDR3 loop reads CASASRTLGNEQFF. The CDR3 bases are TGTGCTAGTGCCTCTCGGACTCTTGGGAATGAGCAGTTCTTC. The full variable domain, its missing parts supplied by reference TRBV12-5 and TRBJ2-1, is DARVTQTPRHKVTEMGQEVTMRCQPILGHNTVFWYRQTMMQGLELLAYFRNRAPLDDSGMPKDRFSAEMPDATLATLKIQPSEPRDSAVYFCASASRTLGNEQFFGPGTRLTVL.

The chain is built from TRBV7-9 and TRBJ2-1; D remains unclear. Trimming took off 2 bases at V and 8 bases at J, with 13 bases between the two ends. The germline V gene encodes CDR1 SEHNR and CDR2 FQNEAQ (reference sequence). The CDR3 is 14 residues long. CDR3 coding DNA: TGTGCCAGCAGCTTAAAAAGCTGGATGGATGAGCAGTTCTTC. Its translation is CASSLKSWMDEQFF.

This chain links TRBV27 with TRBJ2-1, with a tentative D call TRBD2 (6 bases). Trimming pared 4 bases from V and 3 bases from J, leaving 16 bases between. Per germline, CDR1 MNHEY and CDR2 SMNVEV (reference sequence). The CDR3 extends over 16 amino acids. CDR3 region: CASSSPSSGHYNEQFF. The CDR3 bases are TGTGCCAGCAGTTCCCCCAGCAGCGGGCACTACAATGAGCAGTTCTTC.

In its sample, this clone was seen once. V and J are TRBV28 and TRBJ1-2, with a possible D match to TRBD1 (5 bases). Germline lookup yields CDR1 MDHEN and CDR2 SYDVKM. The CDR3 has 14 amino acids. With 2 bases removed from V and 8 bases from J, the gap between germline ends came to 15 bases. CDR3 protein: CASSLVGQGRGYTF. DNA for the CDR3: TGTGCCAGCAGTTTAGTCGGCCAGGGTCGAGGCTACACCTTC.

A single count supports this clone. The chain joins TRBV25-1 to TRBJ1-5, with D possibly TRBD1 on 5 matching bases. Germline values: CDR1 MGHDK, CDR2 SYGVNS. The length of the CDR3 is 16 residues. The V end lost 3 bases, the J end lost 4 bases, and 16 bases lay between the germline ends. The chain's CDR3 is CASSDPGAGRNQPQHF. The CDR3 DNA sequence: TGTGCCAGCAGTGACCCCGGGGCCGGCCGAAATCAGCCCCAGCATTTT.

This chain uses TRBV9 with TRBJ1-1; D possibly corresponds to TRBD1 (5 bases). There are 14 residues in the CDR3. The V gene lost 4 bases and the J gene lost 4 bases, with 14 bases spanning the gap. Germline CDR1 is SGDLS and CDR2 is YYNGEE. CDR3 DNA sequence: TGTGCCAGCAGCTACTCGGTGGGGGGCACTGAAGCTTTCTTT. It is translated as CASSYSVGGTEAFF.

V is TRBV19 and J is TRBJ1-1, with D perhaps matching TRBD1 (5 bases). Trimming removed 3 bases from V and 6 bases from J, with 11 bases in between. Germline CDR1 reads LNHDA; CDR2 reads SQIVND (reference sequence). The CDR3 runs 13 residues. This CDR3 is CASSISGEAEAFF. CDR3 DNA: TGTGCCAGTAGTATTTCGGGGGAGGCTGAAGCTTTCTTT.

The rearrangement joins TRBV7-2 to TRBJ2-3, with D maybe TRBD1 (6 bases). Germline V lookup: CDR1 SGHTA, CDR2 FQGNSA. The CDR3 is made up of 15 amino acids. Between the trimmed V and J ends, which lost 2 bases and 11 bases, there was a span of 20 bases. The CDR3 sequence is CASSLTSGHQGGQYF. For the CDR3, the DNA is TGTGCCAGCAGCTTAACATCGGGACACCAAGGTGGGCAGTATTTT.

The chain uses TRBV7-9 and TRBJ2-1; 7 nucleotides agree with TRBD2. Losses at the gene ends were 5 bases for V and 0 bases for J; bases not matched to a gene: 13. CDR1 SEHNR and CDR2 FQNEAQ come from the germline V gene (reference sequence). This CDR3 comprises 18 residues. The CDR3 bases are TGTGCCAGCAGCCACCTTAAGGGAGGGGAGGGCTCCTACAATGAGCAGTTCTTC. It is translated as CASSHLKGGEGSYNEQFF.

The V call is TRBV7-6, the J call TRBJ2-7; D gene unclear. Trimming shortened V by 5 bases and J by 2 bases, and 10 bases separated the two germline ends. CDR1 and CDR2 from the germline V gene are SGHVS and FNYEAQ. CDR3 length: 13 amino acids. CDR3: CASSEPGTYEQYF. CDR3 in DNA: TGTGCCAGCAGCGAACCTGGGACCTACGAGCAGTACTTC.

The chain is built from TRBV7-7 and TRBJ2-5, with TRBD2 matching 7 bases. Germline V gives CDR1 SSHAT, CDR2 FNYEAQ (reference sequence). V lost 7 bases to trimming and J lost 4 bases; unmatched junction nucleotides: 9. CDR3 length: 14 amino acids. The CDR3 bases are TGTGCCAGCACCGAGGGGAGGGGAGGAGAGACCCAGTACTTC. This gives the protein CASTEGRGGETQYF.

This chain joins TRBV13 and TRBJ2-7; 9 bases map to TRBD2. The CDR3 length is 15 residues. Trimming removed 5 bases from V and 6 bases from J; junction bases left unmatched: 11. Germline V lookup: CDR1 PRHDT, CDR2 FYEKMQ (reference sequence). The CDR3 spells CASSPRGGRGVEQYF. In DNA, the CDR3 is TGTGCCAGCAGCCCCAGAGGCGGGAGGGGGGTCGAGCAGTACTTC.

Notes on this clone: Other DNA sequences of this sample code for an identical CDR3. V is TRBV7-2 and J is TRBJ1-1; D not resolved. Deletions cut 2 bases from V and 0 bases from J, with 4 bases between. Germline lookup yields CDR1 SGHTA and CDR2 FQGNSA. The CDR3 sequence is 13 residues long. The CDR3 sequence is CASSLSLNTEAFF. The CDR3 coding sequence is TGTGCCAGCAGCTTATCACTGAACACTGAAGCTTTCTTT.

The chain is built from TRBV5-8 and TRBJ1-5; 11 bases match TRBD1. The CDR3 contains 19 residues. CDR1 is SGHTS and CDR2 is YDEGEE in the germline V gene. The trim removed 4 bases at V and 4 bases at J, leaving 16 bases unmatched. CDR3 amino acids: CASSPWTGGPGSGNQPQHF. For the CDR3, the DNA is TGTGCCAGCAGCCCCTGGACAGGGGGCCCGGGATCAGGAAATCAGCCCCAGCATTTT.

The rearrangement links TRBV28 to TRBJ2-7; D remains ambiguous. V lost 3 bases, J lost 3 bases, and 33 bases lay in between. The CDR3 runs 21 residues. Germline V gene lookup returns CDR1 MDHEN and CDR2 SYDVKM. Here the CDR3 reads CASSFSTLMDNRVSLGYEQYF. The DNA of the CDR3 is TGTGCCAGCAGTTTTAGCACCCTAATGGATAATCGGGTGTCGTTAGGCTACGAGCAGTACTTC.

This clone has a single count. This CDR3 is also generated by other DNA sequences in the sample. CDR3 sequence (DNA): TGCGCCAGCAGCTTGGTGGTAGCGGGAGGAGGTGAGCAGTTCTTC. The encoded protein is CASSLVVAGGGEQFF. This sequence joins TRBV5-1 and TRBJ2-1; 10 bases line up with TRBD2. CDR3 length equals 15 residues. CDR1 and CDR2 from the germline V gene are SGHRS and YFSETQ. The trim removed 0 bases at V and 9 bases at J, leaving 6 bases unmatched.

The rearrangement joins TRBV28 to TRBJ2-1, with a weak D call TRBD1 (5 bases). Trimming shortened V by 4 bases and J by 9 bases, and 10 bases separated the two germline ends. The CDR3 length is 12 residues. Germline lookup yields CDR1 MDHEN and CDR2 SYDVKM. The CDR3 region is CASSSFQGEQFF. The CDR3 bases are TGTGCCAGCAGTTCCTTTCAGGGTGAGCAGTTCTTC.

The J gene is TRBJ2-5, the V gene TRBV6-6; 10 nucleotides line up with TRBD2. The V gene's germline CDR1 is MNHNY and CDR2 SVGAGI (reference sequence). V gave up 6 bases and J gave up 4 bases; unmatched junction bases: 8. The CDR3 totals 15 residues. The CDR3 bases are TGTGCCAGCAGGCCAGCGGGAGGGCCTCCAGAGACCCAGTACTTC. It specifies CASRPAGGPPETQYF.

The CDR3 loop is CASSSTGYNEQFF. The DNA of the CDR3 is TGTGCCAGCAGCTCGACTGGGTACAATGAGCAGTTCTTC. The chain couples TRBV11-1 to TRBJ2-1; D is undetermined. The ends were cut back, 4 bases at V and 4 bases at J, with 8 bases in the middle. The length of the CDR3 is 13 residues. The germline CDR1 and CDR2 sequences are SGHAT and FQDESV (reference sequence). Together with reference TRBV11-1 and TRBJ2-1, the CDR3 gives the full variable domain: EAEVAQSPRYKITEKSQAVAFWCDPISGHATLYWYRQILGQGPELLVQFQDESVVDDSQLPKDRFSAERLKGVDSTLKIQPAELGDSAMYLCASSSTGYNEQFFGPGTRLTVL.